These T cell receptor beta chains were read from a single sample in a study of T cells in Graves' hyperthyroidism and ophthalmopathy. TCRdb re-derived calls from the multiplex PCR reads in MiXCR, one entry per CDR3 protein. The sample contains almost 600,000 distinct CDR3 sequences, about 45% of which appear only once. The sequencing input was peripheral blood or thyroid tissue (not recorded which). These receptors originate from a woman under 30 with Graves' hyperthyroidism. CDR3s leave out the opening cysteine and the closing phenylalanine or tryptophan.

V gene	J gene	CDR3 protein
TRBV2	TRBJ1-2	ASPLRIRGLYGYT
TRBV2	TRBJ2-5	ASSMGETQY
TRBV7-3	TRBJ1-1	ASSGTSYTEAF
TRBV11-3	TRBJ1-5	ASSFLKGTWEVPQH
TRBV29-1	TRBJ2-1	SVEGILAGGRYEQF
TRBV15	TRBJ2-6	ATSSWTSGANVLT
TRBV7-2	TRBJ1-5	ASSLLSGGSNQPQH
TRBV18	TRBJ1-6	ASSQHRDSPLH
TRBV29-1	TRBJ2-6	SVAVWDRGSGANVLT
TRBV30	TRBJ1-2	AWRHRANYGYT
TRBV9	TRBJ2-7	ASSSRLARYNEQY
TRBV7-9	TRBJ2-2	ASSLGRLAGVMELF
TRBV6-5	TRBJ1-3	ASSYTGQDGNTIY
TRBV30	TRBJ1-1	AWNSVNTEAF
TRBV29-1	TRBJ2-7	SVRPGTGVEQY
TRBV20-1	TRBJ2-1	SADSATYNEQL
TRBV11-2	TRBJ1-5	ASSARPSNQPQH
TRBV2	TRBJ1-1	ASSLNIGGGLRTEAF
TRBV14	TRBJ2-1	ASSPPLTGVNEQF
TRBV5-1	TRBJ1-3	ASSSTGYSGNTIY
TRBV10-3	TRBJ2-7	AISDSTYGQGYEQY
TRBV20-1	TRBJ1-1	SARVNTEAF
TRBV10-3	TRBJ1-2	AISESAQNGYT
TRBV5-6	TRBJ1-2	ASSWQGVPNYGYT
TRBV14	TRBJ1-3	ATTDEDRAGNTIY
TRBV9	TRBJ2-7	ASSQLLGRNYEQY
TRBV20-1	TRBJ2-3	SPGSLHTQY
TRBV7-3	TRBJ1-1	ASSLTPGKDTEAF
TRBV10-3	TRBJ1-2	AISPGALLYGYT
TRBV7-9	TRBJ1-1	ASSPQGAKAEAF
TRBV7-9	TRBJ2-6	ASSSFGANVLT
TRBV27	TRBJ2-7	ASSTLAGGGSYEQY
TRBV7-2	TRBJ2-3	ASSGQGPDTQY
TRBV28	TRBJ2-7	AGSSFSGSTGQYEQY
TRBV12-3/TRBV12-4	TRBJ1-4	ASSPSVGAGEKLF
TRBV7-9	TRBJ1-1	ASSLVTGILNTEAF
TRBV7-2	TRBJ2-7	ASSLSPRAYEQY
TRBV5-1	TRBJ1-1	ASSFEGGNTEAF
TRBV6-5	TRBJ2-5	ASSPGLAGVQETQY
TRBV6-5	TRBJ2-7	ASRRPGQAYEQY
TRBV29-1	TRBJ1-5	SVEGGQPQH
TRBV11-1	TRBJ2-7	ASSSHSGNYEQY
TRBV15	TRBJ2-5	ATRAGGQETQY
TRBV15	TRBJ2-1	AIRAGGPYNEQF
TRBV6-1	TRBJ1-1	ASSALDRLKNTEAF
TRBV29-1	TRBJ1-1	SVIPRDRATEAF
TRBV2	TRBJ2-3	ASKEGASTDTQY
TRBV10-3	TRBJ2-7	ASRDRVGYEQY
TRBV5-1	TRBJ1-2	ASSLSSGFDGYT
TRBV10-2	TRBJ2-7	ASRRGTSYEQY
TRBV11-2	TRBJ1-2	ASSSGTGFHGYT
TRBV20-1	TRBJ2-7	KLRNRGSYNEQY